Many counts were recorded for the clone carrying this TCR beta chain. Its antigen is currently unknown. The entry originates in a study of CD8 T cells in ankylosing spondylitis. MiXCR, applied by TCRdb to the 5' RACE reads, yields one record per CDR3 protein. The sample consists of roughly 470,000 distinct CDR3 sequences, about 24% of them appearing once. Points from the study as a whole: Reactive arthritis synovial fluid and blood previously showed some of these motif variants. Characteristic, it appeared, of ankylosing spondylitis blood was a TCR beta motif of about eight highly homologous variants. Significantly higher representation of disease-linked clones was reported for matched ankylosing spondylitis synovial fluid. Clones that were linked to disease were CD8+ and were relatively rare in peripheral blood.

Per the germline V gene, CDR1 is SGHRS and CDR2 is YFSETQ. This CDR3 region has 15 residues. Trimming cost V 1 base and J 0 bases, with 8 bases left between them. This sequence originates from a male donor with ankylosing spondylitis. The gene calls are TRBV5-1 and TRBJ1-3; no definite D call. The specimen sequenced was blood, either unsorted or a sorted T cell fraction (not recorded which). CDR3: CASSLQSNSGNTIYF. The DNA for the CDR3 is TGCGCCAGCAGCTTGCAGAGCAACTCTGGAAACACCATATATTTT.